This entry describes one TCR beta chain. Clinical symptoms, serum thyroxine and TRAb, thyroid ultrasound and orbital computed tomography were used for the diagnoses. The data belong to a study of T cells in Graves' hyperthyroidism and ophthalmopathy. Amplification of TCR beta CDR3 regions was performed using RNA transcripts as template. HTBI primers were used for first-round RT-PCR of the TCR CDR3. TCRdb reprocessed the multiplex PCR reads with MiXCR, giving one entry per CDR3 protein. The sample contains some 760,000 distinct CDR3 sequences, less than 15% of which appear only once. The receptor was isolated from a woman under 30 with Graves' hyperthyroidism. The specimen was blood.

The CDR3 sequence: CASSWRTSGDYNEQFF. The CDR3, as DNA: TGTGCCAGCAGCTGGAGGACTAGCGGAGACTACAATGAGCAGTTCTTC. This chain uses TRBV7-9 with TRBJ2-1, with 10 bases fitting TRBD2. Germline V gene lookup returns CDR1 SEHNR and CDR2 FQNEAQ (reference sequence). This CDR3 has 16 amino acids. V was pared by 4 bases and J by 3 bases, with 6 bases of the junction left unmatched.